The source of this T cell receptor beta chain is a study of cytomegalovirus exposure and HLA in healthy donors. Overall study context: Most genotyped donors, 65% to 90% of fewer than 400, had Caucasian-associated genetic ancestry.

PCR amplification relied on 60 Vbeta primers (plus 13 Jbeta primers). Profiling relied on immunoSEQ multiplex PCR, and the TCRdb table lists in-frame clones only, not all of them. This sample yields 140,000 to 150,000 clones, of which 60% to 80% are seen a single time; approximately 3.8% belongs to the top ten. This CDR3 has 14 residues. Germline CDR1 and CDR2: SGHVS and FNYEAQ. Trimming took 7 bases from V and 11 from J; bases not matched to a gene: 14. Findings and caveats of the study: An ancestry cluster, one associated with Asian ancestry, reportedly showed fewer N-insertions than the approximately 670-donor mean in a later analysis.

Those who donated were healthy bone marrow donors. Comments on this clone: Its matching antigen is unknown.

The sequence came from a male donor in good health and CMV-seronegative. The V call is TRBV7-6, the J call TRBJ1-1, with 9 bases fitting TRBD1. The sample taken for sequencing was PBMCs. The CDR3 spells CASTKRSTGGLAFF. The CDR3 region has the DNA TGTGCCAGCACCAAAAGATCGACAGGGGGGTTGGCTTTCTTT.